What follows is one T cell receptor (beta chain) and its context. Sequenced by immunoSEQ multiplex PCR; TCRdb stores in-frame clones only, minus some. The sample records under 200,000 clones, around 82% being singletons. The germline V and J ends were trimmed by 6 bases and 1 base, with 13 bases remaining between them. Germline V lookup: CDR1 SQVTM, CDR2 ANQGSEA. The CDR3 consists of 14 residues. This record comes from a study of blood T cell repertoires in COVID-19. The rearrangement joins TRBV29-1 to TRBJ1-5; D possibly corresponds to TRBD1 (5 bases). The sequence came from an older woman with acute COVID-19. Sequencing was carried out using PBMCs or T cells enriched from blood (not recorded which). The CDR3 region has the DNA TGCAGCGTACGGGGGTTGGGGAGCAATCAGCCCCAGCATTTT. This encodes CSVRGLGSNQPQHF.